The rows below give T cell receptor beta chains drawn from one sample of a study of blood T cell repertoires in COVID-19. Here immunoSEQ multiplex PCR was the method, and the copy in TCRdb shows in-frame clones only, minus some. The profile shows approximately 210,000 clones, 80% of them singletons. The sequencing sample was made of peripheral blood. The receptor set was obtained from a human donor in a cohort sampled during active COVID-19. CDR3s include the opening cysteine and the closing phenylalanine or tryptophan. A D gene is named only where the DNA matches it firmly. Rows may omit the clone size; those that give it use once, few, many or a size class.

CDR3 DNA: TGTGCAAGTCGCTTAGCGCCCGGGACAGGGACGTCACCCCTCCACTTT; CDR3 protein: CASRLAPGTGTSPLHF; clone size: -; V gene: TRBV12-2; J gene: TRBJ1-6; D gene: -
CDR3 DNA: TGTGCCAGCAGTTTACGGGGGGGCAGCTATGGCTACACCTTC; CDR3 protein: CASSLRGGSYGYTF; clone size: -; V gene: TRBV28; J gene: TRBJ1-2; D gene: -
CDR3 DNA: TGCGCCAGCAGCTATCCAGGTGGTGACAATGAGCAGTTCTTC; CDR3 protein: CASSYPGGDNEQFF; clone size: -; V gene: TRBV5-1; J gene: TRBJ2-1; D gene: -
CDR3 DNA: TGTGCCAGTACGTCTCCCGGGGGTATACACAATGAGCAGTTCTTC; CDR3 protein: CASTSPGGIHNEQFF; clone size: few; V gene: TRBV19; J gene: TRBJ2-1; D gene: -
CDR3 DNA: TGTGCCACCCGGCACGGGACTCCTCCTTACGAGCAGTACTTC; CDR3 protein: CATRHGTPPYEQYF; clone size: few; V gene: TRBV11-2; J gene: TRBJ2-7; D gene: -
CDR3 DNA: TGTGCCAGCAGTTCCCTAGGGACTAGGCCAAGCAATGAGCAGTTCTTC; CDR3 protein: CASSSLGTRPSNEQFF; clone size: -; V gene: TRBV6-2/TRBV6-3; J gene: TRBJ2-1; D gene: TRBD2
CDR3 DNA: TGTGCCAGCAGTCCCCCCGGGGCCGGGGAGCTGTTTTTT; CDR3 protein: CASSPPGAGELFF; clone size: -; V gene: TRBV6-2/TRBV6-3; J gene: TRBJ2-2; D gene: -
CDR3 DNA: TGTGCCAGCAGCTGGGCGGGAAACACTGAAGCTTTCTTT; CDR3 protein: CASSWAGNTEAFF; clone size: -; V gene: TRBV5-4; J gene: TRBJ1-1; D gene: -
CDR3 DNA: TGTGCCAGCAGCTTATCTTTAGGACTAGCGGGGCCCTCCTACAATGAGCAGTTCTTC; CDR3 protein: CASSLSLGLAGPSYNEQFF; clone size: -; V gene: TRBV7-2; J gene: TRBJ2-1; D gene: TRBD2
CDR3 DNA: TGTGCCAGCAGCTTAGAGACAGGGGAGGGAAACACCATATATTTT; CDR3 protein: CASSLETGEGNTIYF; clone size: -; V gene: TRBV11-3; J gene: TRBJ1-3; D gene: TRBD1
CDR3 DNA: TGTGCCAGTAGGAGGACTAGCTCCTACAATGAGCAGTTCTTC; CDR3 protein: CASRRTSSYNEQFF; clone size: -; V gene: TRBV19; J gene: TRBJ2-1; D gene: TRBD2
CDR3 DNA: TGCGCCAGCAGACAGAGCCACGGGACAGGGGGGCACGAGCAGTACTTC; CDR3 protein: CASRQSHGTGGHEQYF; clone size: -; V gene: TRBV4-1; J gene: TRBJ2-7; D gene: TRBD1
CDR3 DNA: TGCAGCGTTGGTGGAGGAAACCAGCCCCAGCATTTT; CDR3 protein: CSVGGGNQPQHF; clone size: -; V gene: TRBV29-1; J gene: TRBJ1-5; D gene: -
CDR3 DNA: TGTGCCACCAGTGATTTGCGAGGGAGAGATACGCAGTATTTT; CDR3 protein: CATSDLRGRDTQYF; clone size: -; V gene: TRBV24-1; J gene: TRBJ2-3; D gene: -
CDR3 DNA: TGTGCCAGCAGCCCGACTCCCCCCTTCAATGAGCAGTTCTTC; CDR3 protein: CASSPTPPFNEQFF; clone size: -; V gene: TRBV7-2; J gene: TRBJ2-1; D gene: -
CDR3 DNA: TGCGCCAGCAGCTTGGAGGGTAGCGGGAGGGCCCGAGCCTACGAGCAGTACTTC; CDR3 protein: CASSLEGSGRARAYEQYF; clone size: -; V gene: TRBV5-1; J gene: TRBJ2-7; D gene: TRBD2
CDR3 DNA: TGCGCCAGCAGCCAAGAAATAGGGGTTCCGCGGGAGCAGTACTTC; CDR3 protein: CASSQEIGVPREQYF; clone size: -; V gene: TRBV4-3; J gene: TRBJ2-7; D gene: -
CDR3 DNA: TGCAGTGCAGAACAGGGGGTGGGCTACACCTTC; CDR3 protein: CSAEQGVGYTF; clone size: few; V gene: TRBV20-1; J gene: TRBJ1-2; D gene: TRBD1
CDR3 DNA: TGTGCCAGCAGCAGGACAGTCAACACTGAAGCTTTCTTT; CDR3 protein: CASSRTVNTEAFF; clone size: -; V gene: TRBV6-2/TRBV6-3; J gene: TRBJ1-1; D gene: -
CDR3 DNA: TGTGCCAGCTCACCACTTTCTGCCTACGAGCAGTACTTC; CDR3 protein: CASSPLSAYEQYF; clone size: -; V gene: TRBV18; J gene: TRBJ2-7; D gene: -
CDR3 DNA: TGTGCCAGTACCTTAGAGGGGGCAGGGGGCTTGCACACTGAAGCTTTCTTT; CDR3 protein: CASTLEGAGGLHTEAFF; clone size: -; V gene: TRBV19; J gene: TRBJ1-1; D gene: TRBD1
CDR3 DNA: TGCGCCAGCAGCCAAGAACAGGGGATGTCCTACAATGAGCAGTTCTTC; CDR3 protein: CASSQEQGMSYNEQFF; clone size: -; V gene: TRBV5-1; J gene: TRBJ2-1; D gene: TRBD1
CDR3 DNA: TGTGCCAGCAGACCTACAGGGGGCGAAACCAAAAACATTCAGTACTTC; CDR3 protein: CASRPTGGETKNIQYF; clone size: -; V gene: TRBV28; J gene: TRBJ2-4; D gene: TRBD1
CDR3 DNA: TGTGCCAGCAGTTACGGAGCGGGCAGGCCCTACGAGCAGTACTTC; CDR3 protein: CASSYGAGRPYEQYF; clone size: -; V gene: TRBV6-2/TRBV6-3; J gene: TRBJ2-7; D gene: -
CDR3 DNA: TGTGCTACCGGGAAGGACACTGAAGCTTTCTTT; CDR3 protein: CATGKDTEAFF; clone size: -; V gene: TRBV10-3; J gene: TRBJ1-1; D gene: -
CDR3 DNA: TGTGCCAGCAGTGACTCGGCGGGACGCACAGATACGCAGTATTTT; CDR3 protein: CASSDSAGRTDTQYF; clone size: -; V gene: TRBV6-4; J gene: TRBJ2-3; D gene: -
CDR3 DNA: TGTGCCAGCAGCTCGGTCTTCGGGACAGGGGAACCCGGGGAGCTGTTTTTT; CDR3 protein: CASSSVFGTGEPGELFF; clone size: -; V gene: TRBV7-3; J gene: TRBJ2-2; D gene: TRBD1
CDR3 DNA: TGTGCCAGCAGCCTGGGACTAGCGTATACAGATACGCAGTATTTT; CDR3 protein: CASSLGLAYTDTQYF; clone size: -; V gene: TRBV7-2; J gene: TRBJ2-3; D gene: TRBD2
CDR3 DNA: TGTGCCACCAGTGGTGTGTACCGGCAGGTCAATGAGCAGTTCTTC; CDR3 protein: CATSGVYRQVNEQFF; clone size: -; V gene: TRBV24-1; J gene: TRBJ2-1; D gene: -
CDR3 DNA: TGTGCCAGTAGTATCTCAGGAGGGACTAACTATGGCTACACCTTC; CDR3 protein: CASSISGGTNYGYTF; clone size: -; V gene: TRBV19; J gene: TRBJ1-2; D gene: -
CDR3 DNA: TGTGCCAGCAGTCACCGGGACAGGGCATCAACTAATGAAAAACTGTTTTTT; CDR3 protein: CASSHRDRASTNEKLFF; clone size: -; V gene: TRBV6-6; J gene: TRBJ1-4; D gene: TRBD1
CDR3 DNA: TGCAGCGTTGAAGACCTAGCGGGAGGGCCTGGGGAGCAGTACTTC; CDR3 protein: CSVEDLAGGPGEQYF; clone size: -; V gene: TRBV29-1; J gene: TRBJ2-7; D gene: TRBD2
CDR3 DNA: TGTGCCAGCTCCACCGGGGGGACAAGAGAGACCCAGTACTTC; CDR3 protein: CASSTGGTRETQYF; clone size: -; V gene: TRBV18; J gene: TRBJ2-5; D gene: -
CDR3 DNA: TGTGCCAGCAGTGTCGGGGAGTCTGATGAGACCCAGTACTTC; CDR3 protein: CASSVGESDETQYF; clone size: -; V gene: TRBV13; J gene: TRBJ2-5; D gene: -
CDR3 DNA: TGTGCCAGCAGTTTAAACCAGTACGAGCAGTACTTC; CDR3 protein: CASSLNQYEQYF; clone size: -; V gene: TRBV28; J gene: TRBJ2-7; D gene: -
CDR3 DNA: TGTGCCAGCAGCTTGTTAAGGAGACGACCTGCCGGGGACTACGAGCAGTACTTC; CDR3 protein: CASSLLRRRPAGDYEQYF; clone size: -; V gene: TRBV5-4; J gene: TRBJ2-7; D gene: -
CDR3 DNA: TGCGCCAGCAGCCAAGATGGGGCTAGCGGGAGCTACGAGCAGTACTTC; CDR3 protein: CASSQDGASGSYEQYF; clone size: -; V gene: TRBV4-1; J gene: TRBJ2-7; D gene: TRBD2
CDR3 DNA: TGTGCCAGCAGCCTCGCTAGCGGGAGGGCCAACGAGCAGTACTTC; CDR3 protein: CASSLASGRANEQYF; clone size: -; V gene: TRBV3-1/TRBV3-2; J gene: TRBJ2-7; D gene: TRBD2
CDR3 DNA: TGTGCCACCAGTGGCCCTAGCGGGACAGGGGGTCTCTATGGCTACACCTTC; CDR3 protein: CATSGPSGTGGLYGYTF; clone size: -; V gene: TRBV24-1; J gene: TRBJ1-2; D gene: TRBD1
CDR3 DNA: TGTGCCAGCAGTCTCAGGACAGTTCTTGAGACCCAGTACTTC; CDR3 protein: CASSLRTVLETQYF; clone size: -; V gene: TRBV28; J gene: TRBJ2-5; D gene: -